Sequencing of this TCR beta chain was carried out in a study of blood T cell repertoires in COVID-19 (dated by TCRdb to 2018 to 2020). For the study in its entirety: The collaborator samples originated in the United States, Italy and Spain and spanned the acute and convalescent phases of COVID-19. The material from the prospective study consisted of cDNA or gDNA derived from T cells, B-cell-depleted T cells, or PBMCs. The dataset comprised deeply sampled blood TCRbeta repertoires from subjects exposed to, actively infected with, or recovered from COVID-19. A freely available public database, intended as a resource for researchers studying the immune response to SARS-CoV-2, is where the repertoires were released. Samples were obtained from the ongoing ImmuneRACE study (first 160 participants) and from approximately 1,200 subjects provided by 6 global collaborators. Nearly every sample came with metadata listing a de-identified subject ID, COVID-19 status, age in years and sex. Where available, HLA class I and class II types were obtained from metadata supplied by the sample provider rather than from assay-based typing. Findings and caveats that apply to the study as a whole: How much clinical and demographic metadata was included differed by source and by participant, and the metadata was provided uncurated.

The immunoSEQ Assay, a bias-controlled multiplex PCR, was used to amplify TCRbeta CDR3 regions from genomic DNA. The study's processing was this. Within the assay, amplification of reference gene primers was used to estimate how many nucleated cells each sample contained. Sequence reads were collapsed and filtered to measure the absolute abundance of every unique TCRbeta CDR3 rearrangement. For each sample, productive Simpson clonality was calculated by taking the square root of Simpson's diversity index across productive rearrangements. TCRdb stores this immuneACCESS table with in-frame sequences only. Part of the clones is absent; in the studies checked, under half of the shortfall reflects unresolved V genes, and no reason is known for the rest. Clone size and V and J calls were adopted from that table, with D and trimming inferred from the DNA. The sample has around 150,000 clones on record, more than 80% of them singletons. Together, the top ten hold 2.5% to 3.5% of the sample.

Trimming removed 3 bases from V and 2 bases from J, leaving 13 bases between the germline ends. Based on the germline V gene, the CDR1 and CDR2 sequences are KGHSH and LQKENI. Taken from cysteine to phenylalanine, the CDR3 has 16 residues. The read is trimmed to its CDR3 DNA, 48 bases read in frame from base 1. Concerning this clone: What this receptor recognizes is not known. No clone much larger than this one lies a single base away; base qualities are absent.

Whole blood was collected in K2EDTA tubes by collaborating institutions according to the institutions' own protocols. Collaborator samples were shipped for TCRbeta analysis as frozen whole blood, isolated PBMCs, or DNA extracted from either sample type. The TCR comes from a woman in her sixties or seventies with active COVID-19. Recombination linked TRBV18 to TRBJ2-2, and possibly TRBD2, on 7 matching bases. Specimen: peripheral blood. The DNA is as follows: TGTGCCAGCTCACCCAGGGGACTATTAAACACCGGGGAGCTGTTTTTT. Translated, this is CASSPRGLLNTGELFF.